Shown below are 15 T cell receptor beta chains from a single sample sequenced in a study of identical twins. TCRdb ran MiXCR on the 5' RACE reads and lists one entry per CDR3 protein. The sample shows roughly 770,000 distinct CDR3 sequences, 15% to 20% of them seen only once. The same sample was also used in a study of T cells expressing NK-cell markers.

Sample: PBMCs. The receptors here all came from a woman between 18 and 30 years old in good health.

This clonotype came up a few times. This chain connects TRBV25-1 to TRBJ2-1; D uncertain. Trimming removed 6 bases from V and 2 bases from J, with 11 bases in between. CDR1 MGHDK and CDR2 SYGVNS come from the germline V gene. There are 14 residues in the CDR3. The CDR3 DNA reads as TGTGCCAGCAGCTCGACCAGAACCTACAATGAGCAGTTCTTC. Its translation: CASSSTRTYNEQFF. Combining the CDR3 with reference TRBV25-1 and TRBJ2-1 gives the whole variable domain EADIYQTPRYLVIGTGKKITLECSQTMGHDKMYWYQQDPGMELHLIHYSYGVNSTEKGDLSSESTVSRIRTEHFPLTLESARPSHTSQYLCASSSTRTYNEQFFGPGTRLTVL.

The chain links TRBV3-1 to TRBJ2-7, with 7 bases matching TRBD2. J was trimmed by 1 base and V by 0 bases; bases with no gene match: 12. This CDR3 has 18 amino acids. CDR1 LGHDT and CDR2 YNNKEL come from the germline V gene (reference sequence). DNA for the CDR3: TGTGCCAGCAGCCAAGAGGTAGCGGGCGGCCGCCAATCCTACGAGCAGTACTTC. Its translation is CASSQEVAGGRQSYEQYF.

This clonotype came up a few times. The gene calls are TRBV15 and TRBJ2-7, with D possibly being TRBD1 (6 bases). The CDR3 loop spans 14 amino acids. V was trimmed by 5 bases and J by 6 bases, leaving 17 bases between them. Germline loops: CDR1 LNHNV, CDR2 YYDKDF (reference sequence). Here the CDR3 DNA reads TGTGCCACCAGCGGGCGGACAGCGGTCGGCGAGCAGTACTTC. It encodes CATSGRTAVGEQYF. Looking up the rest from reference TRBV15 and TRBJ2-7 gives the full variable domain: DAMVIQNPRYQVTQFGKPVTLSCSQTLNHNVMYWYQQKSSQAPKLLFHYYDKDFNNEADTPDNFQSRRPNTSFCFLDIRSPGLGDTAMYLCATSGRTAVGEQYFGPGTRLTVT.

This clonotype showed up just a few times. The gene calls are TRBV5-4 and TRBJ2-3; 12 nucleotides agree with TRBD2. Germline CDR1 is SGHNT and CDR2 is YYREEE (reference sequence). The CDR3 consists of 18 residues. V lost 4 bases, J lost 1 base, and 10 bases stayed unmatched. DNA for the CDR3: TGTGCCAGCAGCACTGGGGTCCTAGCGGGAGGGGGCACAGATACGCAGTATTTT. Translating gives CASSTGVLAGGGTDTQYF.

This chain joins TRBV7-2 and TRBJ1-1; tentative D call: TRBD1 (5 bases). CDR1 and CDR2 (germline): SGHTA, FQGNSA. The CDR3 runs 14 residues. V was trimmed by 6 bases and J by 1 base, leaving 12 bases between them. CDR3 bases: TGTGCCAGCAGTGGGCAGGGAAGGAACACTGAAGCTTTCTTT. This codes for CASSGQGRNTEAFF.

This clonotype came up a few times. V is TRBV5-1 and J is TRBJ2-3; 7 bases line up with TRBD2. After removal of 5 bases from V and 5 bases from J, the junction contained 8 bases not matched to a gene. The CDR3 is made up of 14 amino acids. Germline lookup yields CDR1 SGHRS and CDR2 YFSETQ. For the CDR3, the DNA is TGCGCCAGCAGTTTCAGCGGGGAGGGAGATACGCAGTATTTT. As protein: CASSFSGEGDTQYF.

The chain couples TRBV4-3 to TRBJ2-1; 10 bases align to TRBD2. CDR1 LGHNA and CDR2 YSLEER come from the germline V gene. The V gene end was trimmed by 3 bases and the J gene end by 5 bases; junction bases not matched to a gene: 4. The CDR3 is made up of 15 amino acids. The CDR3 sequence is CASSHRTSGHNEQFF. The CDR3 nucleotides are TGCGCCAGCAGCCACCGGACTAGCGGACACAATGAGCAGTTCTTC.

This chain links TRBV14 with TRBJ1-1; D remains ambiguous. Germline V gives CDR1 SGHDN, CDR2 FVKESK. The CDR3 runs to 14 residues. V lost 4 bases and J lost 2, with 11 bases in between. CDR3 sequence reads: CASSPHTRNTEAFF. The CDR3, as DNA: TGTGCCAGCAGCCCTCACACGAGAAACACTGAAGCTTTCTTT.

A few counts support this clonotype. The rearrangement joins TRBV4-3 to TRBJ2-5; either TRBD1 or TRBD2 may supply D (5 bases each). This CDR3 region has 15 residues. V dropped 0 bases and J dropped 4 bases, with 12 bases sitting between them. Germline V gene sequence: CDR1 LGHNA, CDR2 YSLEER. CDR3 nucleotides: TGCGCCAGCAGCCAAGATATAACAGGAGGAGAGACCCAGTACTTC. It translates to CASSQDITGGETQYF.

This clonotype was detected only a few times. This chain uses TRBV12-3 or TRBV12-4 with TRBJ2-1; TRBD2 matches 9 bases. This CDR3 is built from 16 residues. V gave up 5 bases and J gave up 7 bases; unmatched junction bases: 12. The CDR3 loop reads CASSSLKGGRVNEQFF. The CDR3 region has the DNA TGTGCCAGCAGTAGCCTTAAGGGCGGGAGGGTGAATGAGCAGTTCTTC.

This chain links TRBV10-3 with TRBJ1-6; no reliable D call. The CDR3 runs to 14 residues. Trimming took 6 bases from V and 10 from J, leaving 16 bases between them. The V gene's germline CDR1 is ENHRY and CDR2 SYGVKD. The CDR3 DNA follows: TGTGCCATCAGGTTGGGCCCATCCGAGTCACCCCTCCACTTT. This sequence encodes CAIRLGPSESPLHF.

This chain joins TRBV5-5 and TRBJ2-7; D uncertain. Germline CDR1 is SGHKS and CDR2 is YYEKEE (reference sequence). This CDR3 contains 14 residues. V was cut by 4 bases and J by 6 bases, with 17 bases left in between. The CDR3 loop is CASSPFDPQREQYF. Written as DNA, the CDR3 is TGTGCCAGCAGCCCGTTTGACCCCCAGCGCGAGCAGTACTTC.

The chain joins TRBV27 to TRBJ2-5; D is undetermined. V lost 6 bases to trimming and J lost 1 base, with 6 bases between them. The CDR3 has 12 residues. CDR1 is MNHEY and CDR2 is SMNVEV in the germline V gene (reference sequence). The CDR3 DNA follows: TGTGCCAGCAGGAGTTTCCAAGAGACCCAGTACTTC. Amino acid sequence: CASRSFQETQYF.

The sample holds a few counts of this clonotype. The rearrangement uses TRBV5-1 and TRBJ2-7, with D perhaps TRBD1 (7 bases). In germline, CDR1 is SGHRS, CDR2 YFSETQ. Trimming removed 6 bases from V and 0 bases from J, with 13 bases in between. The CDR3 is 14 amino acids. The CDR3, as DNA: TGCGCCAGCACCTACAGGGGAGGCTCCTACGAGCAGTACTTC. This gives the protein CASTYRGGSYEQYF. The complete variable domain, with remaining parts taken from reference TRBV5-1 and TRBJ2-7, reads KAGVTQTPRYLIKTRGQQVTLSCSPISGHRSVSWYQQTPGQGLQFLFEYFSETQRNKGNFPGRFSGRQFSNSRSEMNVSTLELGDSALYLCASTYRGGSYEQYFGPGTRLTVT.

In its sample, this clonotype was seen a few times. The V gene is TRBV5-1, the J gene TRBJ2-1, with TRBD1 identical over 7 bases. Looked up from germline, CDR1 is SGHRS and CDR2 is YFSETQ. The CDR3 is 13 residues long. V trimming: 5 bases; J trimming: 6 bases; junction bases outside the gene matches: 5. CDR3: CASRMGQSNEQFF. In nucleotides, the CDR3 is TGCGCCAGCAGGATGGGACAGTCCAATGAGCAGTTCTTC.